The T cell receptor beta chain described here comes from a study of blood T cell repertoires in COVID-19. Study-wide context: Samples came from the United States, Italy and Spain, spanning acute and convalescent COVID-19.

This CDR3 spans 14 amino acids. Trimming took off 1 base at V and 3 bases at J, with 7 bases between the two ends. Germline CDR1 is MGHRA and CDR2 is YSYEKL. Clinical history as reported by participants underpinned cohort assignment. During the 2 weeks before they entered the study, exposed participants had met someone with a PCR-confirmed or clinician-diagnosed COVID-19 case. The authors' processing: Reference gene primer amplification gave estimated nucleated cell counts. The method was immunoSEQ multiplex PCR; TCRdb's version includes in-frame clones alone and lacks a portion of them. For V, J and clone size, that table is used; D and trimming come from the DNA. The data hold around 320,000 clones, with around nine tenths observed a single time.

The receptor was isolated from a woman aged 45-65 years who had been exposed to COVID-19. The chain combines TRBV4-1 with TRBJ1-3; a possible D gene is TRBD1 (5 bases). Sequencing input: PBMCs or T cells enriched from blood (not recorded which). The CDR3 DNA reads as TGCGCCAGCAGCCAAGGGGGCCTTGGAAACACCATATATTTT. It translates to CASSQGGLGNTIYF.